This TCR beta chain was documented in a study of spatial heterogeneity in lung cancer. Details on this clonotype: Its antigen is unidentified.

General study points: More often at tumor resection than at routine follow-up, ubiquitous expanded tumor TCRs were detected in the blood.

TCRdb processed the 5' RACE reads anew with MiXCR; each CDR3 protein has one entry. The data contain tens of thousands of distinct CDR3 sequences, approximately 12% of them singletons. Time point defined: sample taken at primary tumor resection. Researchers sequenced whole RNA taken from tumor, nontumor lung or frozen PBMC without sorting. The CDR3 contains 13 residues. J lost 6 bases, V lost 7 bases, and 11 bases had no gene match. CDR1 and CDR2 (germline): SQVTM, ANQGSEA. Sequencing was performed on PBMCs, taken at surgery. This sequence joins TRBV29-1 and TRBJ2-7, with 8 bases fitting TRBD1. The receptor was isolated from a male donor with early-stage non-small cell lung cancer. The chain's CDR3 is CSACAGGAGEQYF. In nucleotides, the CDR3 is TGCAGCGCCTGTGCAGGGGGCGCGGGCGAGCAGTACTTC.